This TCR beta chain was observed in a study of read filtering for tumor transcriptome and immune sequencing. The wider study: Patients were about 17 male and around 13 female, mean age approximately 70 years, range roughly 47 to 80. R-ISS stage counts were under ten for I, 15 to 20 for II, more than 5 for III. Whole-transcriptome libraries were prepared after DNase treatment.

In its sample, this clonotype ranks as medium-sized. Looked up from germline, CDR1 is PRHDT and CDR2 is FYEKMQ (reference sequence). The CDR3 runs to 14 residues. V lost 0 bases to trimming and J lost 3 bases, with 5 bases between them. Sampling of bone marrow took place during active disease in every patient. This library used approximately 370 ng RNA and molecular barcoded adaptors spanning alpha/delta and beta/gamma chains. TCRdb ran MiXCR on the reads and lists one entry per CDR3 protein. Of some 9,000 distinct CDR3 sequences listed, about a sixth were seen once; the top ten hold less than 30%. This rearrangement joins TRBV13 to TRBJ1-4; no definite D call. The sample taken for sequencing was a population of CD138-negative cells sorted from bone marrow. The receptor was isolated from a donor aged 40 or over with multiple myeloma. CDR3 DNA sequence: TGTGCCAGCAGCTTAGGGAGGGCTAATGAAAAACTGTTTTTT. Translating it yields CASSLGRANEKLFF.